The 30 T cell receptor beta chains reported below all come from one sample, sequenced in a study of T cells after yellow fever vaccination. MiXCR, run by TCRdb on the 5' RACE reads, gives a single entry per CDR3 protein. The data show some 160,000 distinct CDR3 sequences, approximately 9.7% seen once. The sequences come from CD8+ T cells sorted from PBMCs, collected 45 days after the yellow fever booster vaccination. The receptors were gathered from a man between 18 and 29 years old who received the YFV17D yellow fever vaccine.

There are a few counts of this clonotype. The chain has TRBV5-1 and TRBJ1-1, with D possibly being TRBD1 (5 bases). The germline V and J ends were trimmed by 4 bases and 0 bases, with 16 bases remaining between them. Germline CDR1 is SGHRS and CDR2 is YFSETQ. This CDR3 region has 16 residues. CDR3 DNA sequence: TGCGCCAGCAGCCCCCTGGGGGTCTCTTTGAACACTGAAGCTTTCTTT. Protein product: CASSPLGVSLNTEAFF.

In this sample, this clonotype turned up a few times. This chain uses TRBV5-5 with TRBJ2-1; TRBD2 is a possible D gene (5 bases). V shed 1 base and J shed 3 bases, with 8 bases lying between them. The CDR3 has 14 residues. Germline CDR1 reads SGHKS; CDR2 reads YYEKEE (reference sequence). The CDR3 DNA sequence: TGTGCCAGCAGCTTGTACGGGGACTACAATGAGCAGTTCTTC. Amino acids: CASSLYGDYNEQFF.

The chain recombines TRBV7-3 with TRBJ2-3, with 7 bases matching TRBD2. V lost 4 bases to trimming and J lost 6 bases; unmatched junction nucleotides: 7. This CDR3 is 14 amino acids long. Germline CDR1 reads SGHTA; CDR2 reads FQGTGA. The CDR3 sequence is CASSSGLDGDTQYF. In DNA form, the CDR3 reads TGTGCCAGCAGCTCCGGACTAGACGGGGATACGCAGTATTTT.

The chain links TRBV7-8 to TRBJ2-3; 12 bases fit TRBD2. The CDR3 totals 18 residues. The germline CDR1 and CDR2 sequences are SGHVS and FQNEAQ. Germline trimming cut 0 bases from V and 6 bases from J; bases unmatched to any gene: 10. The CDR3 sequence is CASSLAGGTSGPQDTQYF. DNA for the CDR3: TGTGCCAGCAGCTTAGCAGGAGGGACTAGCGGGCCCCAGGATACGCAGTATTTT.

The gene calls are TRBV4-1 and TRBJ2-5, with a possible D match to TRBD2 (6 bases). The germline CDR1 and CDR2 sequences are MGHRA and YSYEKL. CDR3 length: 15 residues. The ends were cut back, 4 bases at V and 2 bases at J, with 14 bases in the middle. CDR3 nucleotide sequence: TGCGCCAGCAGCCCAGGAGGGGCAGTACAAGAGACCCAGTACTTC. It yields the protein CASSPGGAVQETQYF.

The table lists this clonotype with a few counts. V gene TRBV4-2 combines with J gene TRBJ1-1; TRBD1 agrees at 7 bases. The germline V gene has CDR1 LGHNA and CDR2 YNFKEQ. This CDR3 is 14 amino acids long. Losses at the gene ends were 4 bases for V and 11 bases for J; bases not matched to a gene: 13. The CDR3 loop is CASSRETGPVRAFF. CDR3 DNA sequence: TGTGCCAGCAGCCGAGAGACAGGGCCCGTTAGGGCTTTCTTT.

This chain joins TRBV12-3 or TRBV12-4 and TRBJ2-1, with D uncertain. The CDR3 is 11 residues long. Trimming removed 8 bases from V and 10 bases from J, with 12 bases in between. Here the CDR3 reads CASGVPVEQFF. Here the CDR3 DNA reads TGTGCCAGCGGGGTACCGGTAGAGCAGTTCTTC.

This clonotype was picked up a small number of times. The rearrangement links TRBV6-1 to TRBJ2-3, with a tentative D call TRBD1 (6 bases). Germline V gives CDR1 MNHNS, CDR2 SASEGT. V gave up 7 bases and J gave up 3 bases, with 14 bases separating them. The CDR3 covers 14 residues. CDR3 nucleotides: TGTGCCAGCAACGACAGGCGGCCGACAGATACGCAGTATTTT. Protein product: CASNDRRPTDTQYF.

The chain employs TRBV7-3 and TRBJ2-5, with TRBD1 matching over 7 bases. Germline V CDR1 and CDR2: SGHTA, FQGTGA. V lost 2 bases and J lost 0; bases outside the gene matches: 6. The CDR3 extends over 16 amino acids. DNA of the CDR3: TGTGCCAGCAGCTTAGGGTACAGGGGACACCAAGAGACCCAGTACTTC. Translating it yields CASSLGYRGHQETQYF.

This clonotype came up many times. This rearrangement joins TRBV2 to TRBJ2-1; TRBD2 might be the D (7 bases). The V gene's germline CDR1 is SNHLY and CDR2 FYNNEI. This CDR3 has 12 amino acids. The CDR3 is CAKGGGAEEQFF. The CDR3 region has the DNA TGTGCAAAGGGAGGGGGGGCCGAAGAGCAGTTCTTC.

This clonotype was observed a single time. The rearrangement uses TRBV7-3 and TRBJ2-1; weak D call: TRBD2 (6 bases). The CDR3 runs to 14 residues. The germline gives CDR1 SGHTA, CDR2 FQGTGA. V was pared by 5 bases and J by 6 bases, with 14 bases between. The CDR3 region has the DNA TGTGCCAGCAGCCCGACCCCGGGGGTCAATGAGCAGTTCTTC. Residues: CASSPTPGVNEQFF.

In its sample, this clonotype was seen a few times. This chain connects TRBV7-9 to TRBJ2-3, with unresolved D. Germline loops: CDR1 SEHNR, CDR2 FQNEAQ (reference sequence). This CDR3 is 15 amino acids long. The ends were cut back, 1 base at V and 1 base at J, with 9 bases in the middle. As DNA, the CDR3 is TGTGCCAGCAGCTTAGTTATAACAGGCACAGATACGCAGTATTTT. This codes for CASSLVITGTDTQYF.

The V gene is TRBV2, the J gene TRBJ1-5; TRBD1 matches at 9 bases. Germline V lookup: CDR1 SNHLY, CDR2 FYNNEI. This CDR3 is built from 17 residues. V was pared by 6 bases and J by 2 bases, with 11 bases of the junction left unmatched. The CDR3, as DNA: TGTGCCAGCAGCGGGGACAGGGCCCTGTTGGGCAATCAGCCCCAGCATTTT. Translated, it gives CASSGDRALLGNQPQHF.

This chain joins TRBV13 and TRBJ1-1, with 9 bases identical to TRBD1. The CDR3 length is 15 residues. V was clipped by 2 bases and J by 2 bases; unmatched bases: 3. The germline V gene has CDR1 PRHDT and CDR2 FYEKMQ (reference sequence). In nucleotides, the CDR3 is TGTGCCAGCAGCTTACGACAGGGGGGCAACACTGAAGCTTTCTTT. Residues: CASSLRQGGNTEAFF. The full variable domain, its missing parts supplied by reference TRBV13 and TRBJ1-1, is AAGVIQSPRHLIKEKRETATLKCYPIPRHDTVYWYQQGPGQDPQFLISFYEKMQSDKGSIPDRFSAQQFSDYHSELNMSSLELGDSALYFCASSLRQGGNTEAFFGQGTRLTVV.

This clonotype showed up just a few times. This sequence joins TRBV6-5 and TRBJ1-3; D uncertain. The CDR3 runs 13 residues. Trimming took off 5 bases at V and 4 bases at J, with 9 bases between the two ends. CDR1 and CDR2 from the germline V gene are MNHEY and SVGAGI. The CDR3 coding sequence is TGTGCCAGCAGTCATGACGTCGGAAACACCATATATTTT. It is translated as CASSHDVGNTIYF.

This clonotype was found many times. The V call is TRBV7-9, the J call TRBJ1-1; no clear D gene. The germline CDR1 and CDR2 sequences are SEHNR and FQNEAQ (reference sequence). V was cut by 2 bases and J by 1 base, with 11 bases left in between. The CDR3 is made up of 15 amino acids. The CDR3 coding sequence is TGTGCCAGCAGCTTAAGGCCAGCCTCGAACACTGAAGCTTTCTTT. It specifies CASSLRPASNTEAFF.

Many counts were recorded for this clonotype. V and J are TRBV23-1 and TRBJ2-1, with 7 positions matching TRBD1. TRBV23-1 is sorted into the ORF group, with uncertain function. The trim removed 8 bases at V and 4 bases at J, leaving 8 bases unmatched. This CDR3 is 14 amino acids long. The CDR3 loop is CASPGTALYNEQFF. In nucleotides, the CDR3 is TGCGCCAGCCCCGGGACAGCTTTATACAATGAGCAGTTCTTC.

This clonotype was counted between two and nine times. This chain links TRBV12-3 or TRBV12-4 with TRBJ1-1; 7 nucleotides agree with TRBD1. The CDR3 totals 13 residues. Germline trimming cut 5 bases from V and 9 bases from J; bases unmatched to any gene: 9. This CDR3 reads CASSATGLPKAFF. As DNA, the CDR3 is TGTGCCAGCAGTGCGACAGGGTTGCCCAAAGCTTTCTTT.

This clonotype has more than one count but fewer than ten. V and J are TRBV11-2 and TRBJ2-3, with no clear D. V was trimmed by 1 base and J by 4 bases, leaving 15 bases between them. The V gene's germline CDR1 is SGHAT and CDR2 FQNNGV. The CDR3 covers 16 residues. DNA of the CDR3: TGTGCCAGCAGCTTAGGAGACCTCAGCCTCTCAGATACGCAGTATTTT. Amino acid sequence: CASSLGDLSLSDTQYF.

The CDR3 loop reads CASSPGVMYEQYF. CDR3 DNA: TGTGCCAGCAGTCCGGGGGTTATGTACGAGCAGTACTTC. This chain uses TRBV6-2 or TRBV6-3 with TRBJ2-7; weak D call: TRBD2 (6 bases). This CDR3 region has 13 residues. V was pared by 5 bases and J by 4 bases, with 12 bases between. Germline V CDR1 and CDR2: MNHEY, SVGEGT.

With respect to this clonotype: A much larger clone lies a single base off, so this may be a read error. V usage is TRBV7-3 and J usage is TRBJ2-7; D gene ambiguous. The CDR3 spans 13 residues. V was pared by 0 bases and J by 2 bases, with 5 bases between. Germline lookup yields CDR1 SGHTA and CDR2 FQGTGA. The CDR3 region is CASSLTPTYEQYF. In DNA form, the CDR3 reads TGTGCCAGCAGCTTAACCCCAACCTACGAGCAGTACTTC.

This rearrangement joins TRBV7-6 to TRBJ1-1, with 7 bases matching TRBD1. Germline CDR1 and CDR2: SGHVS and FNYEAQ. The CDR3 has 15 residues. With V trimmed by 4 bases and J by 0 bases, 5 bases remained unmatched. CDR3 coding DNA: TGTGCCAGCAGCTCCCGACAGGGAATGAACACTGAAGCTTTCTTT. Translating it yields CASSSRQGMNTEAFF.

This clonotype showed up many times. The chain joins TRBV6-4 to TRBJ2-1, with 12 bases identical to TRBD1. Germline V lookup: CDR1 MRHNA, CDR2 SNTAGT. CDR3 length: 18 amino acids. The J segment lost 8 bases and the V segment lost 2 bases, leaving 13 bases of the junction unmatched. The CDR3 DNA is TGTGCCAGCAGTGACGGCCCCGGGACAGGGGGCGAAAAGGATGAGCAGTTCTTC. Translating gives CASSDGPGTGGEKDEQFF.

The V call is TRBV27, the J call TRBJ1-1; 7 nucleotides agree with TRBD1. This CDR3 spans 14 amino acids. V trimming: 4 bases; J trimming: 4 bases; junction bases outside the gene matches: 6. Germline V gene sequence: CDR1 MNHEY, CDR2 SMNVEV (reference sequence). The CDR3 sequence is CASSYRGGGTEAFF. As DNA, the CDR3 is TGTGCCAGCAGTTACAGGGGAGGGGGCACTGAAGCTTTCTTT.

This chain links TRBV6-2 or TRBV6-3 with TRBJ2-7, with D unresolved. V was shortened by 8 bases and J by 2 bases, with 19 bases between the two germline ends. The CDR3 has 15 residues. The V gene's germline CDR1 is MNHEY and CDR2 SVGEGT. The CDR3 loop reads CASQDGRYRTYEQYV. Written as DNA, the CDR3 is TGTGCCAGCCAGGACGGCCGTTACCGAACCTACGAGCAGTACGTC.

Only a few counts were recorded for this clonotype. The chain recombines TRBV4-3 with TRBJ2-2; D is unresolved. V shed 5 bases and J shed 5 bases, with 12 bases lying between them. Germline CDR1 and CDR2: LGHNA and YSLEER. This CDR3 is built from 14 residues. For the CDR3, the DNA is TGCGCCAGCAGCTACTTTCCGGAGACCGGGGAGCTGTTTTTT. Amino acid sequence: CASSYFPETGELFF.

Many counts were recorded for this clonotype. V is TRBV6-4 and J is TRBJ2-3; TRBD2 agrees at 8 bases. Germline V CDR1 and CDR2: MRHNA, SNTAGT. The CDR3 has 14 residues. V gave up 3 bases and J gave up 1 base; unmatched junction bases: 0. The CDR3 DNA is TGTGCCAGCAGTGAGCGGGGGGGCACAGATACGCAGTATTTT. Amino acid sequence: CASSERGGTDTQYF.

CDR3 protein: CASRPSLRNNEQFF. Written as DNA, the CDR3 is TGTGCCAGCAGACCAAGCCTCAGGAACAATGAGCAGTTCTTC. J is TRBJ2-1 and V is TRBV13, with D hard to call. V lost 6 bases and J lost 5, with 14 bases in between. CDR3 size: 14 residues. The germline CDR1 and CDR2 sequences are PRHDT and FYEKMQ (reference sequence).

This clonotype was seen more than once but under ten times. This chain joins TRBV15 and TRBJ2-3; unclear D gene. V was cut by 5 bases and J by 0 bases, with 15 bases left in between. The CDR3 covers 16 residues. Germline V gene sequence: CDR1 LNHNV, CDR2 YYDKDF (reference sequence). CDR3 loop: CATSPPVGQSTDTQYF. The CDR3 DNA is TGTGCCACCAGCCCCCCAGTAGGGCAGAGCACAGATACGCAGTATTTT.

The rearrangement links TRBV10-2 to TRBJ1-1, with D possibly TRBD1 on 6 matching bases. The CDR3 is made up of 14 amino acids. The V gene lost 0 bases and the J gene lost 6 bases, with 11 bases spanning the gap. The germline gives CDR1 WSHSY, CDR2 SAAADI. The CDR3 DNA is TGCGCCAGCAGTGAGTCGAGGGGGGCGGCTGAAGCTTTCTTT. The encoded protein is CASSESRGAAEAFF.